The 18 T cell receptor beta chains in this list originate from one sample, sequenced in a study of cytomegalovirus exposure and HLA in healthy donors. In the PCR, 60 Vbeta and 13 Jbeta primers were used. Clones were sequenced by immunoSEQ multiplex PCR, and TCRdb holds only the in-frame ones, with some missing. Found here are more than 100,000 clones, approximately 79% of them singletons; the top ten hold around 2%. Sequenced material: PBMCs. These receptors were taken from a man younger than 45 in good health and CMV-seronegative.

The CDR3 DNA reads as TGTGCCAGCAGTTTAGGGGGGGACTACGAGCAGTACTTC. It is translated as CASSLGGDYEQYF. This chain connects TRBV28 to TRBJ2-7; 7 nucleotides line up with TRBD2. CDR3 length: 13 amino acids. Germline assignment: CDR1 MDHEN and CDR2 SYDVKM. The ends lost 2 bases at V and 3 bases at J; junction bases unmatched: 1.

This chain connects TRBV4-3 to TRBJ1-2; tentatively, D is TRBD1 (5 bases). The CDR3 covers 14 residues. Germline CDR1 LGHNA, CDR2 YSLEER. The V end was cut by 4 bases, the J end by 7 bases, with 16 bases between. This CDR3 reads CASSPGQGGFGYTF. DNA for the CDR3: TGCGCCAGCAGCCCCGGGCAGGGAGGGTTTGGCTACACCTTC.

The chain employs TRBV28 and TRBJ2-5, with 11 bases aligning to TRBD2. Germline-derived CDR1 and CDR2 are MDHEN and SYDVKM. The trim removed 6 bases at V and 5 bases at J, leaving 11 bases unmatched. The CDR3 extends over 16 amino acids. CDR3 in DNA: TGTGCCAGCAGGGATCGGCCGGGACTAGCGGTGGAGACCCAGTACTTC. Its protein is CASRDRPGLAVETQYF.

This clone appeared once. This sequence joins TRBV6-5 and TRBJ2-1; 10 positions match TRBD2. The CDR3 runs 15 residues. With V trimmed by 5 bases and J by 4 bases, 5 bases remained unmatched. Germline V lookup: CDR1 MNHEY, CDR2 SVGAGI. The CDR3 here is CASSIAGGAYNEQFF. CDR3 DNA sequence: TGTGCCAGCAGTATAGCGGGGGGCGCGTACAATGAGCAGTTCTTC.

V gene TRBV18 combines with J gene TRBJ1-1, with no clear D. In germline, CDR1 is KGHSH, CDR2 LQKENI. The CDR3 is made up of 13 amino acids. V lost 3 bases and J lost 5, with 10 bases in between. As DNA, the CDR3 is TGTGCCAGCTCACCCCTTAGTAAAACTGAAGCTTTCTTT. Protein: CASSPLSKTEAFF.

The V call is TRBV7-6, the J call TRBJ2-2; TRBD1 agrees at 7 bases. CDR3 size: 17 residues. The germline V gene has CDR1 SGHVS and CDR2 FNYEAQ. The V and J ends lost 5 bases and 0 bases, in that order; junction bases with no gene match: 9. The CDR3 here is CASSPSWQGANTGELFF. In DNA form, the CDR3 reads TGTGCCAGCAGCCCATCTTGGCAGGGGGCGAACACCGGGGAGCTGTTTTTT.

The V gene is TRBV5-1, the J gene TRBJ2-7; the match to TRBD1 covers 8 bases. Germline trimming cut 3 bases from V and 2 bases from J; bases unmatched to any gene: 7. CDR1 and CDR2 (germline): SGHRS, YFSETQ. CDR3 length equals 15 residues. CDR3 nucleotides: TGCGCCAGCAGCTCACGGGACAGGTATGCCTACGAGCAGTACTTC. Encoded protein: CASSSRDRYAYEQYF.

The rearrangement links TRBV5-4 to TRBJ2-7; D gene uncertain. The CDR3 loop spans 14 amino acids. Trimming shortened V by 2 bases and J by 0 bases, and 9 bases separated the two germline ends. Per germline, CDR1 SGHNT and CDR2 YYREEE (reference sequence). This chain's CDR3 is CASSFFGRSYEQYF. The CDR3 DNA reads as TGTGCCAGCAGCTTTTTTGGCCGCTCCTACGAGCAGTACTTC.

The J gene is TRBJ2-7, the V gene TRBV5-1, with TRBD1 identical over 9 bases. Germline CDR1 and CDR2: SGHRS and YFSETQ. V was clipped by 0 bases and J by 4 bases; unmatched bases: 2. CDR3 length: 14 residues. As DNA, the CDR3 is TGCGCCAGCAGCTTGGACAGGGGGCTGTACGAGCAGTACTTC. Protein: CASSLDRGLYEQYF.

The J gene is TRBJ1-6, the V gene TRBV28; D unresolved. The V gene lost 3 bases and the J gene lost 4 bases, with 7 bases spanning the gap. CDR1 is MDHEN and CDR2 is SYDVKM in the germline V gene. This CDR3 region has 14 residues. DNA for the CDR3: TGTGCCAGCAGTTTGGGCAGGTATAATTCACCCCTCCACTTT. Translation: CASSLGRYNSPLHF.

The chain recombines TRBV28 with TRBJ2-7; TRBD2 might be the D (6 bases). The CDR3 contains 15 residues. V was shortened by 6 bases and J by 5 bases, with 20 bases between the two germline ends. Germline V lookup: CDR1 MDHEN, CDR2 SYDVKM. This chain's CDR3 is CASRGGGLGVHEQYF. Written as DNA, the CDR3 is TGTGCCAGCAGGGGGGGAGGACTCGGTGTCCACGAGCAGTACTTC.

The J gene is TRBJ2-5, the V gene TRBV7-7; 7 bases agree with TRBD1. Per germline, CDR1 SSHAT and CDR2 FNYEAQ (reference sequence). With V trimmed by 3 bases and J by 1 base, 5 bases remained unmatched. CDR3 length: 15 residues. The CDR3: CASSLGTDIQETQYF. CDR3 in DNA: TGTGCCAGCAGCTTGGGGACAGACATCCAAGAGACCCAGTACTTC.

This clone has just a few counts. J is TRBJ2-7 and V is TRBV2; 8 bases are a match to TRBD1. The trim removed 10 bases at V and 1 base at J, leaving 6 bases unmatched. The CDR3 loop spans 13 amino acids. Germline CDR1 is SNHLY and CDR2 is FYNNEI. CDR3 coding DNA: TGTGCCACCGGACAGGGACAATCCTACGAGCAGTACTTC. Amino acid sequence: CATGQGQSYEQYF.

The chain joins TRBV6-5 to TRBJ2-7, with D possibly being TRBD1 (6 bases). The CDR3 runs 15 residues. Germline V gene lookup returns CDR1 MNHEY and CDR2 SVGAGI. The V and J ends lost 2 bases and 3 bases respectively, with 14 bases between them. CDR3 sequence (DNA): TGTGCCAGCAGTTACGGTTCAGGGGTGAACTACGAGCAGTACTTC. It specifies CASSYGSGVNYEQYF.

The CDR3 reads CASSPHIQRELTDTQYF. DNA for the CDR3: TGTGCCAGCAGCCCCCACATACAGCGGGAGCTCACAGATACGCAGTATTTT. The rearrangement links TRBV4-2 to TRBJ2-3, with 8 bases that match TRBD2. V gave up 4 bases and J gave up 2 bases; unmatched junction bases: 11. Germline loops: CDR1 LGHNA, CDR2 YNFKEQ. CDR3 size: 17 residues.

The CDR3 DNA sequence: TGTGCCACCAGTCGGGGAGCCTACAATGAGCAGTTCTTC. Translation: CATSRGAYNEQFF. The chain is built from TRBV15 and TRBJ2-1, with TRBD2 as a possible D gene (5 bases). The germline CDR1 and CDR2 sequences are LNHNV and YYDKDF (reference sequence). The CDR3 extends over 13 amino acids. The V and J ends lost 6 bases and 2 bases respectively, with 8 bases between them.

In this sample, this clone turned up a few times. An end of the junction does not agree with germline; a read error may underlie this. This sequence joins TRBV20-1 and TRBJ1-6, with no clear D. The CDR3 sequence is 8 residues long. Germline V lookup: CDR1 DFQATT, CDR2 SNEGSKA (reference sequence). The DNA for the CDR3 is TGCAGTGCTAGAGGAGGGAGCTTT. It translates to CSARGGSF.

This clone was found a few times. The CDR3 reads CASSFGGSSSYEQYF. The CDR3 DNA sequence: TGTGCCAGCAGCTTCGGGGGGTCGAGCTCCTACGAGCAGTACTTC. The chain uses TRBV7-2 and TRBJ2-7, with 7 bases matching TRBD2. The CDR3 totals 15 residues. Germline V lookup: CDR1 SGHTA, CDR2 FQGNSA. V dropped 3 bases and J dropped 0; count of bases not matched to a gene: 5.